A selection of T cell receptor beta chains follows, all from one sample in a study of Graves' ophthalmopathy and Graves' hyperthyroidism. MiXCR was run by TCRdb on the multiplex PCR reads, yielding one entry per CDR3 protein. This table has about 740,000 distinct CDR3 sequences, roughly two fifths appearing once. Sequencing was performed on peripheral blood. The receptors here all came from an adult man with Graves' ophthalmopathy. Both conserved end residues are part of each CDR3. A D gene is named only where the DNA matches it firmly. The size field is filled for only some rows; it gives once, few, many or a size class.

J gene: TRBJ2-4
V gene: TRBV29-1
clone size: .
D gene: .
CDR3 DNA: TGCAGCGTTGAGCGGGAACCCCCGGACATTCAGTACTTC
CDR3 protein: CSVEREPPDIQYF

J gene: TRBJ2-7
V gene: TRBV7-2
clone size: .
D gene: .
CDR3 DNA: TGTGCCAGCAGCGACAGCCGCTACGAGCAGTACTTC
CDR3 protein: CASSDSRYEQYF

J gene: TRBJ1-5
V gene: TRBV19
clone size: few
D gene: TRBD1
CDR3 DNA: TGTGCCAGTAGTACCTCCCAAAGGACAGGGCGGGGAACAAGGCCCCAGCATTTT
CDR3 protein: CASSTSQRTGRGTRPQHF

J gene: TRBJ1-1
V gene: TRBV7-3
clone size: many
D gene: .
CDR3 DNA: TGTGCCAGCAGCTTAACGAGGGGTGGCACTGAAGCTTTCTTT
CDR3 protein: CASSLTRGGTEAFF

J gene: TRBJ1-2
V gene: TRBV15
clone size: many
D gene: TRBD1
CDR3 DNA: TGTGCCACCAGCGAACAGGGGGGTGTTTATGGCTACACCTTC
CDR3 protein: CATSEQGGVYGYTF

J gene: TRBJ1-2
V gene: TRBV7-6
clone size: .
D gene: .
CDR3 DNA: TGTGCCAGCAGCCAATCCGAGGGATGGGGATATGGCTACACCTTC
CDR3 protein: CASSQSEGWGYGYTF

J gene: TRBJ2-5
V gene: TRBV20-1
clone size: .
D gene: TRBD2
CDR3 DNA: TGCAGTGCTGCCACACTAGCGGGGGGGATACAAGAGACCCAGTACTTC
CDR3 protein: CSAATLAGGIQETQYF

J gene: TRBJ1-1
V gene: TRBV19
clone size: few
D gene: TRBD1
CDR3 DNA: TGTGCCAGTAGTATCCCTCTTACAGGGGGCGCGAATATGAACACTGAAGCTTTCTTT
CDR3 protein: CASSIPLTGGANMNTEAFF

J gene: TRBJ1-5
V gene: TRBV20-1
clone size: few
D gene: .
CDR3 DNA: TGCAGTGCCCTCGGGGGGGGCGATCAGCCCCAGCATTTT
CDR3 protein: CSALGGGDQPQHF

J gene: TRBJ1-2
V gene: TRBV4-1
clone size: few
D gene: .
CDR3 DNA: TGCGCCAGCAGCCAAGGTCAGGGAAGGAGGGGCTACACCTTC
CDR3 protein: CASSQGQGRRGYTF

J gene: TRBJ1-2
V gene: TRBV20-1
clone size: few
D gene: .
CDR3 DNA: TGCAGCGCTCCCTTGGGTGGGAATAACTATGGCTACACCTTC
CDR3 protein: CSAPLGGNNYGYTF

J gene: TRBJ1-6
V gene: TRBV10-3
clone size: .
D gene: TRBD1
CDR3 DNA: TGTGCCAGCAGTTACCGAGGACAGGGGAATAATTCACCCCTCCACTTT
CDR3 protein: CASSYRGQGNNSPLHF

J gene: TRBJ2-7
V gene: TRBV11-2
clone size: .
D gene: TRBD1
CDR3 DNA: TGTGCCAGCAGCCCTGGGACAGGGGGCTACGAGCAGCACTTC
CDR3 protein: CASSPGTGGYEQHF

J gene: TRBJ2-5
V gene: TRBV10-3
clone size: .
D gene: .
CDR3 DNA: TGTGCCATCAGCGGGCAGGGGGGGACCCAGTACTTC
CDR3 protein: CAISGQGGTQYF

J gene: TRBJ2-6
V gene: TRBV7-9
clone size: .
D gene: TRBD1
CDR3 DNA: TGTGCCAGCAGTCTAACAGGGGGCGCTGGGGCCAACGTCCTGACTTTC
CDR3 protein: CASSLTGGAGANVLTF

J gene: TRBJ1-5
V gene: TRBV12-3/TRBV12-4
clone size: few
D gene: .
CDR3 DNA: TGTGCCAGCAGTTTAGCGTATGGAGGTCAGCCCCAGCATTTT
CDR3 protein: CASSLAYGGQPQHF

J gene: TRBJ1-4
V gene: TRBV11-2
clone size: few
D gene: .
CDR3 DNA: TGTGCCAGCAGCCGTAACGGGGGGCAGCTTACTCTCGGCAATGAAAAACTGTTTTTT
CDR3 protein: CASSRNGGQLTLGNEKLFF

J gene: TRBJ2-7
V gene: TRBV29-1
clone size: once
D gene: TRBD1
CDR3 DNA: TGCAGCGGGATAACAGGGGACGAGCAGTACTTC
CDR3 protein: CSGITGDEQYF

J gene: TRBJ1-4
V gene: TRBV7-2
clone size: .
D gene: .
CDR3 DNA: TGTGCCAGCAGCTTGACTAAAAAACTGTTTTTT
CDR3 protein: CASSLTKKLFF

J gene: TRBJ1-1
V gene: TRBV29-1
clone size: once
D gene: .
CDR3 DNA: TGCAGCGTTAGTCCTGGGGGCGCGTTCACTGAAGCTTTCTTT
CDR3 protein: CSVSPGGAFTEAFF

J gene: TRBJ2-7
V gene: TRBV12-3/TRBV12-4
clone size: few
D gene: .
CDR3 DNA: TGTGCCAGCAGTTCCTCCCAGACAGGTGGAGAGCAGTACTTC
CDR3 protein: CASSSSQTGGEQYF

J gene: TRBJ1-1
V gene: TRBV19
clone size: .
D gene: TRBD1
CDR3 DNA: TGTGCCAGTAGGTTACAGGGGACTGAAGCTTTCTTT
CDR3 protein: CASRLQGTEAFF

J gene: TRBJ1-1
V gene: TRBV7-9
clone size: many
D gene: .
CDR3 DNA: TGTGCCAGCAGCTTAGTTAAGGTGAACACTGAAGCTTTCTTT
CDR3 protein: CASSLVKVNTEAFF

J gene: TRBJ2-7
V gene: TRBV11-2
clone size: .
D gene: TRBD2
CDR3 DNA: TGTGCCAGCAGCTTAGCTGGGGGGGACTCCTACGAGCAGTACTTC
CDR3 protein: CASSLAGGDSYEQYF

J gene: TRBJ2-7
V gene: TRBV25-1
clone size: many
D gene: .
CDR3 DNA: TGCGCCAGCAGTTCCTCGGGGAGATACGAGCAGTACTTC
CDR3 protein: CASSSSGRYEQYF

J gene: TRBJ2-7
V gene: TRBV4-1
clone size: .
D gene: .
CDR3 DNA: TGCGCCAGCAGCCACCCGGGAGTCTACGAGCAGTACTTC
CDR3 protein: CASSHPGVYEQYF

J gene: TRBJ2-7
V gene: TRBV11-2
clone size: many
D gene: .
CDR3 DNA: TGTGCCAGCAGCCCAGACATCCACGAGCAGTACTTC
CDR3 protein: CASSPDIHEQYF

J gene: TRBJ1-1
V gene: TRBV29-1
clone size: .
D gene: .
CDR3 DNA: TGCAGCGCTGAGGTCATGTGGGGACCGACACACATGAACACTGAAGCTTTCTTT
CDR3 protein: CSAEVMWGPTHMNTEAFF

J gene: TRBJ1-6
V gene: TRBV2
clone size: .
D gene: TRBD1
CDR3 DNA: TGTGCCAGCAGCGAGGAGACAGGGTTAGATTCACCCCTCCACTTT
CDR3 protein: CASSEETGLDSPLHF

J gene: TRBJ2-7
V gene: TRBV29-1
clone size: many
D gene: .
CDR3 DNA: TGCAGCGTTGACGGCAGGGCCGATTACGAGCAGTACTTC
CDR3 protein: CSVDGRADYEQYF

J gene: TRBJ1-2
V gene: TRBV19
clone size: .
D gene: .
CDR3 DNA: TGTGCCAGTAGTTCTACCGGAGGGCAGGGCAACGGCTACACCTTC
CDR3 protein: CASSSTGGQGNGYTF

J gene: TRBJ2-6
V gene: TRBV7-9
clone size: many
D gene: TRBD1
CDR3 DNA: TGTGCCAGCAGCCCGGGACAGGGGGCCAACGTCCTGACTTTC
CDR3 protein: CASSPGQGANVLTF

J gene: TRBJ2-7
V gene: TRBV25-1
clone size: .
D gene: .
CDR3 DNA: TGTGCCAGCAGCTTAGCGTCCTCCTACGAGCAGTCCTTC
CDR3 protein: CASSLASSYEQSF

J gene: TRBJ2-7
V gene: TRBV12-3/TRBV12-4
clone size: .
D gene: .
CDR3 DNA: TGTGCCAGCAGTTCCGACCAGAGTAGGTCCGAGCAGTACTTC
CDR3 protein: CASSSDQSRSEQYF

J gene: TRBJ1-5
V gene: TRBV12-3/TRBV12-4
clone size: .
D gene: TRBD1
CDR3 DNA: TGTGCCAGCAGTAACCCCAACAGGGGAGATCAGCCCCAGCATTTT
CDR3 protein: CASSNPNRGDQPQHF

J gene: TRBJ1-2
V gene: TRBV11-2
clone size: .
D gene: .
CDR3 DNA: TGTGCCAGCAGTTTTTCGACGGCGGTAAAGGCCTTC
CDR3 protein: CASSFSTAVKAF

J gene: TRBJ2-7
V gene: TRBV29-1
clone size: .
D gene: TRBD1
CDR3 DNA: TGCAGCGTTGAGAACGGACAGGGCGCCTACGAGCAGTACTTC
CDR3 protein: CSVENGQGAYEQYF

J gene: TRBJ2-7
V gene: TRBV11-2
clone size: few
D gene: .
CDR3 DNA: TGTGCCAGCAGCCCAAGTTCAGCCTACGAGCAGTACTTC
CDR3 protein: CASSPSSAYEQYF

J gene: TRBJ2-5
V gene: TRBV2
clone size: .
D gene: .
CDR3 DNA: TGTGCCAGCAGTGCAGAGGGAGAGCAGCCCCAGTACTTC
CDR3 protein: CASSAEGEQPQYF

J gene: TRBJ2-5
V gene: TRBV12-3/TRBV12-4
clone size: .
D gene: .
CDR3 DNA: TGTGCCAGCAGTACAGGTGTGGGGGTTCTGGAGACCCAGTACTTC
CDR3 protein: CASSTGVGVLETQYF

J gene: TRBJ2-1
V gene: TRBV20-1
clone size: .
D gene: .
CDR3 DNA: TGCAGTGCTTGGACAGATAGCTCCTACGAGCAGTTCTTC
CDR3 protein: CSAWTDSSYEQFF

J gene: TRBJ2-5
V gene: TRBV10-3
clone size: many
D gene: TRBD1
CDR3 DNA: TGTGCCATCAGTGATTTACAGGGGGCGGGGGAGACCCAGTACTTC
CDR3 protein: CAISDLQGAGETQYF

J gene: TRBJ1-5
V gene: TRBV19
clone size: few
D gene: .
CDR3 DNA: TGTGCCAGTGAAATGAACAGGAATCAGCCCCAGCATTTT
CDR3 protein: CASEMNRNQPQHF

J gene: TRBJ2-7
V gene: TRBV7-9
clone size: few
D gene: .
CDR3 DNA: TGTGCCAGCAGCCCTTCACAGGGGACTACCCACGAGCAGTACTTC
CDR3 protein: CASSPSQGTTHEQYF

J gene: TRBJ2-7
V gene: TRBV19
clone size: once
D gene: .
CDR3 DNA: TGTGCCAGCAGTACGACCGTCGGTGGGACTTTGGCCTACGAGCAGTACTTC
CDR3 protein: CASSTTVGGTLAYEQYF

J gene: TRBJ2-5
V gene: TRBV7-8
clone size: many
D gene: .
CDR3 DNA: TGTGCCAGCAGCTTATGGCGGGAGACCCAGTACTTC
CDR3 protein: CASSLWRETQYF

J gene: TRBJ1-5
V gene: TRBV19
clone size: .
D gene: .
CDR3 DNA: TGTGCCAGTAGTATCGGACCGACTAAGGGTGGGGTCAATCAGCCCCAGCATTTT
CDR3 protein: CASSIGPTKGGVNQPQHF

J gene: TRBJ2-7
V gene: TRBV19
clone size: .
D gene: .
CDR3 DNA: TGTGCCAGTAGTATGGGGTATGCGAGTATCAGCTCCTACGAGCAGTACTTC
CDR3 protein: CASSMGYASISSYEQYF

J gene: TRBJ2-5
V gene: TRBV5-4
clone size: many
D gene: TRBD2
CDR3 DNA: TGTGCCAGCAGCTTGGCCGCGGGAGACCCCGAAGAGACCCAGTACTTC
CDR3 protein: CASSLAAGDPEETQYF

J gene: TRBJ1-1
V gene: TRBV28
clone size: few
D gene: .
CDR3 DNA: TGTGCCAGCTTCGAGCAGGGTGAAGCTTTCTTT
CDR3 protein: CASFEQGEAFF

J gene: TRBJ2-7
V gene: TRBV20-1
clone size: few
D gene: TRBD1
CDR3 DNA: TGCAGTGCTAGAGGTGGGACAGGGTCCAACGAGCAGTACTTC
CDR3 protein: CSARGGTGSNEQYF

J gene: TRBJ2-2
V gene: TRBV25-1
clone size: few
D gene: TRBD1
CDR3 DNA: TGTGCCAGCAGGGACAGGGGGCGCGTCGGGGAGCTGTTTTTT
CDR3 protein: CASRDRGRVGELFF

J gene: TRBJ2-7
V gene: TRBV9
clone size: .
D gene: TRBD2
CDR3 DNA: TGTGCCAGCACCCAGGAGGTAGCGGGAGAGTCCTACGAGCAGTACTTC
CDR3 protein: CASTQEVAGESYEQYF

J gene: TRBJ1-5
V gene: TRBV10-3
clone size: .
D gene: .
CDR3 DNA: TGTGCCATCAGTGACAGTGGTGAGACCCAGCATTTT
CDR3 protein: CAISDSGETQHF

J gene: TRBJ2-1
V gene: TRBV15
clone size: .
D gene: .
CDR3 DNA: TGTGCCACCAGCAGAGAGAAGTCGGAGTACAACAATGAGCAGTTCTTC
CDR3 protein: CATSREKSEYNNEQFF

J gene: TRBJ1-1
V gene: TRBV25-1
clone size: .
D gene: .
CDR3 DNA: TGTGCCTGGGACACCCAACGGACTGAAGCTTTCTTT
CDR3 protein: CAWDTQRTEAFF

J gene: TRBJ2-6
V gene: TRBV7-3
clone size: .
D gene: .
CDR3 DNA: TGTGCCAGCAGCGTACGTGGGACACCGCTCTCTGGGGCCAACGTCCTGACTTTC
CDR3 protein: CASSVRGTPLSGANVLTF

J gene: TRBJ1-1
V gene: TRBV29-1
clone size: .
D gene: TRBD1
CDR3 DNA: TGCAGCAGTGTCCGGGACAGGAGGGCTGAAGCTTTCTTT
CDR3 protein: CSSVRDRRAEAFF

J gene: TRBJ1-1
V gene: TRBV19
clone size: .
D gene: TRBD1
CDR3 DNA: TGTGCCAGTGGGGTAACGGGACAGGCCACTGAAGCTTTCTTT
CDR3 protein: CASGVTGQATEAFF

J gene: TRBJ2-2
V gene: TRBV25-1
clone size: .
D gene: .
CDR3 DNA: TGTGCCAGCAGCTTAATGGGCCAGAACACCGGGGAGCTGTTTTTT
CDR3 protein: CASSLMGQNTGELFF